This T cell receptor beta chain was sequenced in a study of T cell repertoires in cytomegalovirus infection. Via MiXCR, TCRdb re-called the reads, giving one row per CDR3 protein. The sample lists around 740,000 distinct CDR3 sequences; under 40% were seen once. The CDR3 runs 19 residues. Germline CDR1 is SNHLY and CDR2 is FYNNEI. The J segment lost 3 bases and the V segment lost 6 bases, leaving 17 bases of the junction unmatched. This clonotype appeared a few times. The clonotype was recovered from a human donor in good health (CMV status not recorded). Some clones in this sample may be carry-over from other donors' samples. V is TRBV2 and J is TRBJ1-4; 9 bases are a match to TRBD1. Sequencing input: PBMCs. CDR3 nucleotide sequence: TGTGCCAGCAGACGGTACAGGGGGCGAGAATTGCTAGCTAATGAAAAACTGTTTTTT. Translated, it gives CASRRYRGRELLANEKLFF.